This T cell receptor (beta chain) was retrieved from a study of beta chain features in type 1 diabetes. Regarding the study as a whole: When Type 1 diabetes patients were examined, their TCRB CDR3s proved moderately but significantly shorter in all four CD4+ subsets. Patients showed naive, central memory and Treg TCRB repertoires that appeared more similar than those of healthy donors.

In total, each donor contributed a single heparinised blood draw that averaged around 100 mL. CD45RO/CCR7/CD25/CD127/CD95/CD27 staining was used to isolate CD4+ naive, central memory, regulatory and stem cell-like memory cells by sorting. As every portion of the isolated RNA was reverse transcribed, the sequencing read expressed TCRB transcripts. Libraries were prepared by immunoSEQ multiplex PCR; TCRdb keeps only in-frame clonotypes and omits some of them. The sample lists 600,000 to 750,000 clones; 12% were seen once. J gave up 4 bases and V 2 bases, and 15 bases lay outside the gene matches. This CDR3 has 19 amino acids. Germline lookup yields CDR1 WSHSY and CDR2 SAAADI. A remark on this clone: Its antigen is currently unknown.

The V call is TRBV10-2, the J call TRBJ2-2, with 8 bases fitting TRBD2. The sequence was obtained from a man aged 25 to 40 with type 1 diabetes. The source material was naive CD4+ T cells from blood. CDR3 in DNA: TGCGCCAGCAGTGAGCCTCCATCTCGCGGGGGGCGAACCACCGGGGAGCTGTTTTTT. Its translation: CASSEPPSRGGRTTGELFF.